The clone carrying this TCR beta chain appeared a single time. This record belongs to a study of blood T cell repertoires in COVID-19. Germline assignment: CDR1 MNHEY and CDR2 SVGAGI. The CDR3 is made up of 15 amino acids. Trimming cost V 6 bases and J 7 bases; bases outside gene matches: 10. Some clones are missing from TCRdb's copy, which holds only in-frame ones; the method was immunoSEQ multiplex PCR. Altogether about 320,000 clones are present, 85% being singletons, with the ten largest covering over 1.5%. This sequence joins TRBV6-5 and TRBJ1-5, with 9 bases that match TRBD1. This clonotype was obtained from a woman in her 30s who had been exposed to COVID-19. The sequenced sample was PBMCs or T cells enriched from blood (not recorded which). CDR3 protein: CASRGPGQGNQPQHF. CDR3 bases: TGTGCCAGCAGGGGGCCGGGACAGGGAAACCAGCCCCAGCATTTT.